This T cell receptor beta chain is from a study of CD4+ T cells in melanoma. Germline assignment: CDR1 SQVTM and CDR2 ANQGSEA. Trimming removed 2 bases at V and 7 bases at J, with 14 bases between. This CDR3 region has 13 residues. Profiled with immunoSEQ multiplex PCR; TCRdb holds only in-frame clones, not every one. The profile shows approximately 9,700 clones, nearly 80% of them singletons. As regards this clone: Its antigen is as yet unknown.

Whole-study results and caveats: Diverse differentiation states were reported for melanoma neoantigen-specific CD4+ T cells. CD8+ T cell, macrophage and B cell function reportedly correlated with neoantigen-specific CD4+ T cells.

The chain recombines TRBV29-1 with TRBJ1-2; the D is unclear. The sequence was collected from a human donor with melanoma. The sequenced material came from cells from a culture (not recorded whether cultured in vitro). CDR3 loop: CSVEKTGEVGYTF. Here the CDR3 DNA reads TGCAGCGTTGAAAAAACGGGAGAGGTTGGCTACACCTTC.